A single sample gave rise to the 26 T cell receptor beta chains below, sequenced in a study of T cell responses to AZD1222 COVID-19 vaccine. Data came from immunoSEQ multiplex PCR; TCRdb stores just in-frame clones and leaves some out. The repertoire includes 90,000 to 150,000 clones, about nine tenths of them detected once, and 4.5% sits in the top ten. This specimen was peripheral blood, taken on day 0 of AZD1222 vaccination. The receptors derive from an adult in good health.

The DNA for the CDR3 is TGCGCCAGCAGCTTGGGTGTGTCATCTGGGGACAATGAGCAGTTCTTC. Its protein product is CASSLGVSSGDNEQFF. V and J are TRBV5-1 and TRBJ2-1; the D is unclear. In germline, CDR1 is SGHRS, CDR2 YFSETQ. V was cut by 0 bases and J by 5 bases, with 15 bases left in between. The CDR3 sequence is 16 residues long.

This clone appeared once. J is TRBJ2-7 and V is TRBV3-1 (or the pseudogene TRBV3-2), with D possibly being TRBD1 or TRBD2 (5 bases each). This CDR3 region has 15 residues. V was clipped by 0 bases and J by 6 bases, with 15 bases between them. The germline V gene encodes CDR1 LGHDT and CDR2 YNNKEL (reference sequence). The CDR3 loop is CASSQDSGTLREQYF. For the CDR3, the DNA is TGTGCCAGCAGCCAAGATAGTGGGACCCTTCGCGAGCAGTACTTC.

The rearrangement joins TRBV7-2 to TRBJ1-5; 9 bases agree with TRBD1. The CDR3 runs 17 residues. The germline V gene encodes CDR1 SGHTA and CDR2 FQGNSA. V lost 4 bases, J lost 1 base, and 8 bases stayed unmatched. CDR3 protein: CASSSAPGTGSNQPQHF. The CDR3 nucleotides are TGTGCCAGCAGCTCGGCCCCCGGGACAGGGAGCAATCAGCCCCAGCATTTT.

This rearrangement joins TRBV29-1 to TRBJ1-2; tentatively, D is TRBD1 (5 bases). The CDR3 is 11 residues long. Germline-derived CDR1 and CDR2 are SQVTM and ANQGSEA. The ends were cut back, 7 bases at V and 5 bases at J, with 11 bases in the middle. The CDR3 DNA sequence: TGCAGCGCCGAGGCAGGGTATGGCTACACCTTC. Residues: CSAEAGYGYTF.

The genes are TRBV5-1 and TRBJ1-6; the match to TRBD1 covers 8 bases. This CDR3 has 16 residues. Trimming removed 0 bases from V and 9 bases from J; junction bases left unmatched: 8. From germline, CDR1 is SGHRS and CDR2 YFSETQ. Here the CDR3 DNA reads TGCGCCAGCAGCTTGGGACCACAGGGGGTCCCTTCACCCCTCCACTTT. Its protein product is CASSLGPQGVPSPLHF.

V usage is TRBV15 and J usage is TRBJ2-7; D gene unclear. CDR3 size: 17 residues. V lost 0 bases, J lost 0 bases, and 15 bases lay in between. The germline CDR1 and CDR2 sequences are LNHNV and YYDKDF (reference sequence). The DNA of the CDR3 is TGTGCCACCAGCAGAGATGTGTCCCGTATAAGCTCCTACGAGCAGTACTTC. Amino acids: CATSRDVSRISSYEQYF.

The gene calls are TRBV7-8 and TRBJ2-1; possible D gene TRBD2, 5 bases. V lost 5 bases, J lost 10 bases, and 15 bases lay in between. Germline CDR1 SGHVS, CDR2 FQNEAQ. The CDR3 is 13 residues long. The CDR3 protein is CASSRGGGNEQFF. Here the CDR3 DNA reads TGTGCCAGCAGCCGAGGTGGAGGAAACGAGCAGTTCTTC.

The chain joins TRBV3-1 (or the pseudogene TRBV3-2) to TRBJ1-2, with unresolved D. Between the trimmed V and J ends, which lost 8 bases and 3 bases, there was a span of 10 bases. Germline CDR1 LGHDT, CDR2 YNNKEL (reference sequence). The length of the CDR3 is 12 residues. For the CDR3, the DNA is TGTGCCAGCCAAGAGGCAGACTATGGCTACACCTTC. Translation gives CASQEADYGYTF.

J is TRBJ2-5 and V is TRBV6-4; TRBD2 matches 8 bases. CDR3 length: 13 residues. V shed 2 bases, J shed 9 bases, and the junction held 5 bases outside the gene matches. Germline assignment: CDR1 MRHNA and CDR2 SNTAGT. CDR3 nucleotide sequence: TGTGCCAGCAGTGACAGGGTCGGGGGGGCCCAGTACTTC. Its protein is CASSDRVGGAQYF.

The chain has TRBV2 and TRBJ1-2; TRBD1 agrees at 8 bases. With 5 bases clipped from V and 3 bases from J, the junction kept 11 bases outside the gene matches. The CDR3 totals 16 residues. CDR1 is SNHLY and CDR2 is FYNNEI in the germline V gene. CDR3: CASSPTRGRGDYGYTF. The CDR3 coding sequence is TGTGCCAGCAGTCCGACCAGGGGGCGCGGCGACTATGGCTACACCTTC.

V and J are TRBV4-1 and TRBJ2-1; perhaps TRBD2 as D (7 bases). V was shortened by 0 bases and J by 2 bases, with 17 bases between the two germline ends. CDR1 is MGHRA and CDR2 is YSYEKL in the germline V gene. CDR3 length: 18 residues. The CDR3 loop reads CASSQETGGHPTYNEQFF. CDR3 coding DNA: TGCGCCAGCAGCCAAGAGACGGGGGGCCACCCTACCTACAATGAGCAGTTCTTC.

This chain uses TRBV29-1 with TRBJ2-6; no clear D. V was cut by 3 bases and J by 0 bases, with 3 bases left in between. Germline V gene data show CDR1 as SQVTM and CDR2 as ANQGSEA. The CDR3 extends over 13 amino acids. The chain's CDR3 is CSVDSSGANVLTF. In DNA form, the CDR3 reads TGCAGCGTTGATAGCTCTGGGGCCAACGTCCTGACTTTC.

This clone appeared once. The J gene is TRBJ1-5, the V gene TRBV10-3; D is possibly TRBD1 (6 bases). Germline V gene data show CDR1 as ENHRY and CDR2 as SYGVKD. The CDR3 sequence is 14 residues long. Trimming cost V 4 bases and J 4 bases, with 11 bases left between them. CDR3 in amino acids: CAISAAGDNQPQHF. DNA for the CDR3: TGTGCCATCAGTGCGGCAGGGGATAATCAGCCCCAGCATTTT.

The gene calls are TRBV15 and TRBJ2-3; D may correspond to TRBD1 or TRBD2 (5 bases each). Germline values: CDR1 LNHNV, CDR2 YYDKDF (reference sequence). The V end lost 3 bases, the J end lost 6 bases, and 28 bases lay between the germline ends. This CDR3 spans 19 amino acids. CDR3 residues: CATSRDRLPSGRIKDTQYF. The CDR3, as DNA: TGTGCCACCAGCAGGGACCGACTACCCTCGGGACGGATAAAGGATACGCAGTATTTT.

The chain employs TRBV7-9 and TRBJ2-3; the match to TRBD1 covers 7 bases. J lost 4 bases, V lost 4 bases, and 5 bases had no gene match. Germline CDR1 and CDR2: SEHNR and FQNEAQ (reference sequence). The length of the CDR3 is 14 residues. The CDR3 reads CASSSDRASDTQYF. CDR3 in DNA: TGTGCCAGCAGCTCAGACAGGGCCTCAGATACGCAGTATTTT.

The rearrangement uses TRBV5-1 and TRBJ1-6, with 7 bases fitting TRBD1. The germline CDR1 and CDR2 sequences are SGHRS and YFSETQ. This CDR3 has 17 residues. J lost 6 bases, V lost 1 base, and 10 bases had no gene match. The CDR3 loop is CASSLTSGTVRNSPLHF. Written as DNA, the CDR3 is TGCGCCAGCAGCTTGACCTCCGGGACAGTACGTAATTCACCCCTCCACTTT.

The chain carries TRBV6-2 or TRBV6-3 and TRBJ2-3; no clear D. Trimming left V 2 bases short and J 4 bases short, with 1 base between. This CDR3 has 11 amino acids. From germline, CDR1 is MNHEY and CDR2 SVGEGT. The CDR3 spells CASSYPDTQYF. DNA for the CDR3: TGTGCCAGCAGTTACCCAGATACGCAGTATTTT.

The V and J genes are TRBV19 and TRBJ1-5, with D perhaps matching TRBD1 (5 bases). V gave up 7 bases and J gave up 3 bases, with 10 bases separating them. CDR3 length: 13 amino acids. Germline V lookup: CDR1 LNHDA, CDR2 SQIVND (reference sequence). In DNA, the CDR3 is TGTGCCAGTAACGGGGGTTTCAATCAGCCCCAGCATTTT. Its protein product is CASNGGFNQPQHF.

This clone was seen just once. The chain has TRBV6-2 or TRBV6-3 and TRBJ1-5; D ambiguous. The V gene's germline CDR1 is MNHEY and CDR2 SVGEGT. V lost 2 bases and J lost 2, with 10 bases in between. CDR3 length equals 15 residues. The CDR3 bases are TGTGCCAGCAGTTACGGACGGGGAGGCAATCAGCCCCAGCATTTT. This encodes CASSYGRGGNQPQHF.

This clone occurred once. The chain has TRBV9 and TRBJ1-2, with 8 positions matching TRBD1. CDR3 size: 13 residues. With V trimmed by 0 bases and J by 6 bases, 1 base remained unmatched. Germline assignment: CDR1 SGDLS and CDR2 YYNGEE. CDR3 loop: CASSVARGHGYTF. The CDR3 region has the DNA TGTGCCAGCAGCGTAGCCAGGGGGCATGGCTACACCTTC.

The chain carries TRBV3-1 (or the pseudogene TRBV3-2) and TRBJ1-4; the D is unclear. CDR1 is LGHDT, CDR2 YNNKEL, per germline (reference sequence). The CDR3 runs 13 residues. V gave up 2 bases and J gave up 8 bases, with 9 bases separating them. CDR3: CASSQSRREKLFF. CDR3 DNA: TGTGCCAGCAGCCAATCACGAAGGGAAAAACTGTTTTTT.

The CDR3 nucleotides read TGTGCCAGCAGCGATGGGGATGAAGAGACCCAGTACTTC. Translating it yields CASSDGDEETQYF. V usage is TRBV9 and J usage is TRBJ2-5; no reliable D call. V lost 3 bases, J lost 3 bases, and 9 bases lay in between. The CDR3 contains 13 residues. Germline CDR1 SGDLS, CDR2 YYNGEE. The full variable domain, in which reference TRBV9 and TRBJ2-5 provide the parts outside the CDR3, is DSGVTQTPKHLITATGQRVTLRCSPRSGDLSVYWYQQSLDQGLQFLIQYYNGEERAKGNILERFSAQQFPDLHSELNLSSLELGDSALYFCASSDGDEETQYFGPGTRLLVL.

The CDR3 bases are TGTGCCAGCAGTCAGGACAGCTTCACAGATACGCAGTATTTT. Its translation is CASSQDSFTDTQYF. The chain links TRBV6-5 to TRBJ2-3; possibly TRBD1 for D (6 bases). The V end lost 5 bases, the J end lost 2 bases, and 11 bases lay between the germline ends. Germline V CDR1 and CDR2: MNHEY, SVGAGI. The CDR3 sequence is 14 residues long.

The chain has TRBV12-1 and TRBJ1-6. TRBV12-1 is shown as a pseudogene. The CDR3 is 12 amino acids. CDR3 amino acids: CASNFTNSPLHF. DNA of the CDR3: TGTGCCAGCAACTTCACGAATTCACCCCTCCACTTT.

This chain uses TRBV9 with TRBJ1-1; a possible D gene is TRBD1 (5 bases). Germline assignment: CDR1 SGDLS and CDR2 YYNGEE. Trimming pared 4 bases from V and 3 bases from J, leaving 7 bases between. The CDR3 has 12 amino acids. The CDR3 DNA reads as TGTGCCAGCAGCCCCAGGGACACTGAAGCTTTCTTT. This sequence encodes CASSPRDTEAFF.

V gene TRBV9 combines with J gene TRBJ1-1; D unresolved. V lost 4 bases and J 0 bases, leaving 13 bases between the germline ends. The germline V gene encodes CDR1 SGDLS and CDR2 YYNGEE. The CDR3 totals 15 residues. CDR3 nucleotides: TGTGCCAGCAGCCCCTCCCCCGGGGTGAACACTGAAGCTTTCTTT. Translated, it gives CASSPSPGVNTEAFF. Full variable domain (outside the CDR3, taken from reference TRBV9 and TRBJ1-1): DSGVTQTPKHLITATGQRVTLRCSPRSGDLSVYWYQQSLDQGLQFLIQYYNGEERAKGNILERFSAQQFPDLHSELNLSSLELGDSALYFCASSPSPGVNTEAFFGQGTRLTVV.